This record concerns one TCR beta chain sequence. Its antigen is unidentified. PCR amplification relied on 60 Vbeta primers (plus 13 Jbeta primers). Clones were read by immunoSEQ multiplex PCR, and TCRdb kept only the in-frame ones, dropping some. The table shows roughly 220,000 clones, with 70% occurring only once. This specimen comes from a study of cytomegalovirus exposure and HLA in healthy donors. Study findings and constraints: Highly shared variants forming one cluster were likely a sequencing artifact. The authors enumerated roughly 180 TCR beta chains as linked to cytomegalovirus. In a later analysis, TCR beta V- and J-gene trimming showed a link to a missense DCLRE1C variant.

The CDR3 runs 17 residues. CDR1 and CDR2 from the germline V gene are SGHTS and YDEGEE. Trimming cost V 0 bases and J 0 bases; bases outside gene matches: 5. The specimen sequenced was PBMCs. The clonotype was recovered from a man aged 35-49 years in good health and CMV-seropositive. V and J are TRBV5-8 and TRBJ2-1; 8 positions match TRBD1. The CDR3 DNA is TGTGCCAGCAGCTTGGCCAGGGGGCAAACCTCCTACAATGAGCAGTTCTTC. It translates to CASSLARGQTSYNEQFF.